The source of this T cell receptor beta chain is a study of T cell responses to AZD1222 COVID-19 vaccine. TCRdb's copy holds only in-frame clones and misses some; the assay was immunoSEQ multiplex PCR. The table has about 120,000 clones, less than 95% seen once. Study-wide findings and caveats: Dominant CD4 TCR responses targeted spike regions 160-218 and 743-854. In the spike-specific TCR repertoire, nearly half reportedly target unmutated variant regions. Only after the peak T cell response were repertoires sampled. White British donors predominated, females outnumbered males, and clonal diversity was possibly underestimated.

A single count supports this clone. What it binds is not known. Trimming shortened V by 3 bases and J by 7 bases, and 8 bases separated the two germline ends. The germline V gene has CDR1 SGDLS and CDR2 YYNGEE. This CDR3 is 13 amino acids long. The chain employs TRBV9 and TRBJ1-6, with a possible D match to TRBD1 (5 bases). This TCR was recovered from an adult in good health. The source was peripheral blood, collected on day 0 of MenACWY control vaccination. In DNA, the CDR3 is TGTGCCAGCAGCGGACAGTTCAATTCACCCCTCCACTTT. Protein sequence: CASSGQFNSPLHF. Variable domain in full (rest from reference TRBV9 and TRBJ1-6): DSGVTQTPKHLITATGQRVTLRCSPRSGDLSVYWYQQSLDQGLQFLIQYYNGEERAKGNILERFSAQQFPDLHSELNLSSLELGDSALYFCASSGQFNSPLHFGNGTRLTVT.